The next 9 T cell receptor beta chains were all read from a single sample in a study of blood T cells in healthy people across ages. It was with a sample-barcoded 5' primer and a J-beta primer mix that a second PCR of roughly 7 to 12 cycles was run. TCRdb recomputed calls from the 5' RACE reads with MiXCR, one row per CDR3 protein. The sample records about 780,000 distinct CDR3 sequences, approximately 24% being singletons. These records were also assigned to another study, of T cells of mothers and their children.

The sequencing input was blood. The receptors stem from a boy younger than 18 in good health.

The table lists this clonotype with a few counts. Sequence at one end of the junction differs from germline and may be a read error. This chain joins TRBV5-5 and TRBJ2-2; D is perhaps TRBD2 (6 bases). CDR1 SGHKS and CDR2 YYEKEE come from the germline V gene (reference sequence). This CDR3 is built from 15 residues. The CDR3 loop reads CASSFRRGGTGEPFF. The CDR3 DNA reads as TGTGCCAGCAGCTTTCGGAGGGGCGGCACCGGGGAGCCGTTTTTT.

This chain connects TRBV12-3 or TRBV12-4 to TRBJ2-5, with D possibly TRBD2 on 7 matching bases. The CDR3 sequence is 15 residues long. V was pared by 3 bases and J by 3 bases, with 14 bases between. The chain's CDR3 is CASSFRGGAEETQYF. The CDR3 coding sequence is TGTGCCAGCAGTTTTCGTGGGGGGGCCGAAGAGACCCAGTACTTC.

CDR3 sequence reads: CAISEWGSGANVLTF. CDR3 DNA sequence: TGTGCCATCAGTGAGTGGGGATCTGGGGCCAACGTCCTGACTTTC. The V and J genes are TRBV10-3 and TRBJ2-6; D is unclear. V was shortened by 1 base and J by 1 base, with 5 bases between the two germline ends. Germline V gene sequence: CDR1 ENHRY, CDR2 SYGVKD. The CDR3 runs to 15 residues.

This rearrangement joins TRBV7-6 to TRBJ1-1; TRBD1 matches at 7 bases. The CDR3 has 16 residues. V was pared by 2 bases and J by 5 bases, with 11 bases of the junction left unmatched. Germline V CDR1 and CDR2: SGHVS, FNYEAQ. CDR3 coding DNA: TGTGCCAGCAGCTTAAGCCCCTGGAGGGGGCAAACTGAAGCTTTCTTT. Translation gives CASSLSPWRGQTEAFF.

At least ten counts were recorded for this clonotype. The chain links TRBV7-6 to TRBJ1-1; D ambiguous. In germline, CDR1 is SGHVS, CDR2 FNYEAQ. This CDR3 is 13 amino acids long. V lost 6 bases and J 2 bases, leaving 10 bases between the germline ends. CDR3 DNA: TGTGCCAGCAGTCTAATACAAAACACTGAAGCTTTCTTT. The encoded protein is CASSLIQNTEAFF.

The gene calls are TRBV15 and TRBJ2-7; D may be TRBD1 (6 bases). The germline gives CDR1 LNHNV, CDR2 YYDKDF (reference sequence). This CDR3 has 12 amino acids. V was shortened by 6 bases and J by 0 bases, with 6 bases between the two germline ends. CDR3 DNA sequence: TGTGCCACCAGGGGGGCCTCCTACGAGCAGTACTTC. It codes for CATRGASYEQYF.

The chain is built from TRBV12-3 or TRBV12-4 and TRBJ1-3; a possible D gene is TRBD1 (6 bases). V was trimmed by 3 bases and J by 3 bases, leaving 12 bases between them. The CDR3 totals 15 residues. The CDR3 sequence: CASSLWGAFGNTIYF. Written as DNA, the CDR3 is TGTGCCAGCAGTTTGTGGGGGGCCTTTGGAAACACCATATATTTT.

This clonotype was detected a few times. This chain connects TRBV12-3 or TRBV12-4 to TRBJ2-2, with D perhaps assigned TRBD1 or TRBD2 (5 bases each). The length of the CDR3 is 15 residues. V was shortened by 7 bases and J by 5 bases, with 17 bases between the two germline ends. The CDR3 region is CASKSGTPATGELFF. The DNA for the CDR3 is TGTGCCAGCAAAAGTGGGACGCCCGCTACCGGGGAGCTGTTTTTT.

The sample holds a few counts of this clonotype. V usage is TRBV5-1 and J usage is TRBJ2-5, with D possibly being TRBD1 (6 bases). Deletions cut 1 base from V and 5 bases from J, with 15 bases between. The CDR3 contains 15 residues. CDR1 is SGHRS and CDR2 is YFSETQ in the germline V gene. The CDR3: CASSLSGTPEETQYF. The CDR3 coding sequence is TGCGCCAGCAGCTTGTCTGGGACACCGGAGGAGACCCAGTACTTC.